This T cell receptor beta chain is drawn from a study of CD8 T cells in Susac syndrome (dated by TCRdb to the late 2010s). At the level of the whole study: Of the Susac syndrome patients who were sequenced, under 10 were in clinical remission while 5 or 6 had clinically active disease. At the time of blood withdrawal, Susac syndrome patients were either therapy-naive, taking corticosteroids (with some also receiving IVIg), or on IVIg alone. Repertoire sequencing was used to test whether CD8+ T cell activation and differentiation in Susac syndrome was antigen driven. Overall study outcomes, separate from this receptor: In the CD4+ T cell repertoire of Susac syndrome patients, clonal expansion was not detected. The number of individuals in the TCR sequencing and HLA analysis was acknowledged as relatively small.

As regards this clonotype: Its antigen remains undetermined. No much larger clone is present one base from it, and per-base qualities are unavailable.

Peripheral blood CD8+ and CD4+ T cells from healthy donors, Susac syndrome patients and multiple sclerosis patients were profiled using high-throughput TCR beta sequencing. Recently defined diagnostic criteria for definite or probable disease were met by the Susac syndrome patients. Bulk CD8+ and CD4+ T cells were purified by magnetic negative isolation, while CD8+ TEMRA cells were enriched using FACS. Blood was collected in EDTA tubes and processed within 24 hours, with PBMCs isolated through density gradient centrifugation. PBMCs intended for TCR sequencing were cryopreserved in liquid nitrogen and were subsequently thawed in a 37 degrees C water bath. Purity of sorted or isolated CD4+, CD8+ and CD8+ TEMRA cells was at least 90%. RNA was extracted with the RNeasy kit and 0.5 to 1 ug was reverse transcribed using random hexamers. TCR beta CDR3 regions were amplified with the immunoSEQ multiplex PCR assay covering 54 Vbeta and 13 Jbeta segments. To correct PCR amplification bias, a synthetic template baseline was used for both primer optimization and computational correction. Under the source paper's analysis protocol: Reads were annotated to V, D and J genes per IMGT and analyzed with immunoSEQ Analyzer, keeping only productive sequences. To calculate clonality, Shannon entropy was normalized by log2 of the number of productive unique sequences and then subtracted from one. For each patient and control, public and private clones were evaluated among the 100 most prevalent clones. Clones were defined as Susac-specific when absent from the healthy and MS cohorts, from over a thousand published viral clones and from other ImmuneACCESS disease sequences. TCRdb ran its own pipeline on the public reads, namely fastp trimming at Q25 and MiXCR clone calling, and kept in-frame beta chains. Every distinct CDR3 protein forms one entry, paired with its most common genes and DNA. Clone size and V and J calls follow TCRdb, not the original study. This sample holds more than 200,000 distinct CDR3 sequences; roughly 93% were observed only once. The top ten hold over 0.15% of the sample.

At the junction V is shortened by 5 bases and J by 10 bases; bases outside the gene matches: 14. The CDR3 contains 17 residues, cysteine and phenylalanine counted. Only the CDR3 part of the read is kept: 51 bases, read in frame from the first base. CDR1 and CDR2, per the germline V gene, are SGHTA and FQGNSA. Sequencing was done on a sample of CD4+ T cells from PBMCs. The rearrangement combines TRBV7-2 with TRBJ2-3; TRBD2 aligns with 14 central bases. The TCR sequence derives from a human donor with Susac syndrome. The bases are TGTGCCAGCAGCACACGACTAGCGGGGGGGCCAGCAGGGTCGCAGTATTTT. Its translation is CASSTRLAGGPAGSQYF.